This T cell receptor beta chain emerged from a study of blood T cell repertoires in COVID-19. For the study at large: Samples of COVID-19 (acute and convalescent) were obtained from the United States, Italy and Spain. T cells, B-cell-depleted T cells, or PBMCs supplied cDNA or gDNA.

Germline V gene sequence: CDR1 SQVTM, CDR2 ANQGSEA. CDR3 length: 12 amino acids. The V and J ends lost 6 bases and 2 bases respectively, with 10 bases between them. This clone was detected a few times. Per the study methods: Amplification from reference gene primers served as the basis for estimated nucleated cell counts. Assay: immunoSEQ multiplex PCR; the TCRdb copy retains only in-frame clones and omits some. Clone size and the V and J calls come from that table; the DNA yielded D and trimming. The data hold around 200,000 clones, with roughly four fifths observed a single time. The chain is built from TRBV29-1 and TRBJ1-2; possibly TRBD1 for D (5 bases). This sequence was found in a man aged 50-59 years with active or convalescent COVID-19. The sample taken for sequencing was peripheral blood. CDR3 region: CSVGEGNYGYTF. As DNA, the CDR3 is TGCAGCGTAGGGGAAGGGAACTATGGCTACACCTTC.